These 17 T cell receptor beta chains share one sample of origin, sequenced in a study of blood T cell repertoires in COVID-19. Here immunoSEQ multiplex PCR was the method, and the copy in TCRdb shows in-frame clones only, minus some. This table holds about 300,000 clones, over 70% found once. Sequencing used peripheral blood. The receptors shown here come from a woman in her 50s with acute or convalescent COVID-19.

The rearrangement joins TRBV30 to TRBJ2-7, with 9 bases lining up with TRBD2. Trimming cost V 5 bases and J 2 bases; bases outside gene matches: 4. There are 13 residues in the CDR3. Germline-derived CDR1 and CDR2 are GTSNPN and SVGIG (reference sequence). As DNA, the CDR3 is TGTGCCTGGGATAGCGGGGGCCCCTACGAGCAGTACTTC. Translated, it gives CAWDSGGPYEQYF.

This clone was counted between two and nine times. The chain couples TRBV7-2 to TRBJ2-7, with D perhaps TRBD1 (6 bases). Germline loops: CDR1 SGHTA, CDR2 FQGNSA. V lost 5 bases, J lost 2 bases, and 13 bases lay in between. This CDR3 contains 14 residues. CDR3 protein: CASSPTGLAYEQYV. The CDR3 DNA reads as TGTGCCAGCAGCCCGACAGGTTTAGCCTACGAGCAGTACGTC.

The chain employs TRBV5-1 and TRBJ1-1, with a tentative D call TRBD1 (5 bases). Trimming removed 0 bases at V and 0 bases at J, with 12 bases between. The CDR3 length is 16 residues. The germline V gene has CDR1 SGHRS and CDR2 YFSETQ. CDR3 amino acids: CASSLDQGLMNTEAFF. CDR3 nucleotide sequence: TGCGCCAGCAGCTTGGATCAGGGTCTCATGAACACTGAAGCTTTCTTT. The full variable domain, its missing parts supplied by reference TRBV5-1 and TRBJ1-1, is KAGVTQTPRYLIKTRGQQVTLSCSPISGHRSVSWYQQTPGQGLQFLFEYFSETQRNKGNFPGRFSGRQFSNSRSEMNVSTLELGDSALYLCASSLDQGLMNTEAFFGQGTRLTVV.

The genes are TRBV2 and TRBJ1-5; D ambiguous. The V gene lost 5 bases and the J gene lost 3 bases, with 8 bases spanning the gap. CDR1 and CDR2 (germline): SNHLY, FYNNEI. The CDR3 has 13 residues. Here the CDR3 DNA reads TGTGCCAGCAGTACCGAAGCCAATCAGCCCCAGCATTTT. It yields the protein CASSTEANQPQHF.

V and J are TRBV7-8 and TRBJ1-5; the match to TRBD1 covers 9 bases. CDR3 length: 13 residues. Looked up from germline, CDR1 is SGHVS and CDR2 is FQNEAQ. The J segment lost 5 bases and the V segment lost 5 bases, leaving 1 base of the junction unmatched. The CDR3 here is CASSRTGDQPQHF. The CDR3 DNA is TGTGCCAGCAGCCGGACAGGGGATCAGCCCCAGCATTTT. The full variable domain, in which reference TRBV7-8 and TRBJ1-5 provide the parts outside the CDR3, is GAGVSQSPRYKVAKRGQDVALRCDPISGHVSLFWYQQALGQGPEFLTYFQNEAQLDKSGLPSDRFFAERPEGSVSTLKIQRTQQEDSAVYLCASSRTGDQPQHFGDGTRLSIL.

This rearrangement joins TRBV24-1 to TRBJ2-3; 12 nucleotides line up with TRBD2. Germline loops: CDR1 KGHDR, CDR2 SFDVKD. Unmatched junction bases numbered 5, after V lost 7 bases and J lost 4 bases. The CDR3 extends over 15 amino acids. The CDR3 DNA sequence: TGTGCCACCAGGACTAGCGGGAGAGGGGCAGATACGCAGTATTTT. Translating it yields CATRTSGRGADTQYF.

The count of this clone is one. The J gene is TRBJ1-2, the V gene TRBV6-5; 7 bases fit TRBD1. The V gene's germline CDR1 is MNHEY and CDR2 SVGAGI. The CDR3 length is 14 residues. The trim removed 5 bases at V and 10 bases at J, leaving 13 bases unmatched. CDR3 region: CASSKTGRGFDYTF. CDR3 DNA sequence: TGTGCCAGCAGTAAGACAGGGAGAGGATTCGACTACACCTTC.

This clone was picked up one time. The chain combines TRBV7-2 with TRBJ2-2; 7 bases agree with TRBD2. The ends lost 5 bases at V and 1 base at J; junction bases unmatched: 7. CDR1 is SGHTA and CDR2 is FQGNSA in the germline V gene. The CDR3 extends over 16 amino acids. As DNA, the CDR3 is TGTGCCAGCAGCCCCTTGGGGGGGAGGAACACCGGGGAGCTGTTTTTT. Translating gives CASSPLGGRNTGELFF.

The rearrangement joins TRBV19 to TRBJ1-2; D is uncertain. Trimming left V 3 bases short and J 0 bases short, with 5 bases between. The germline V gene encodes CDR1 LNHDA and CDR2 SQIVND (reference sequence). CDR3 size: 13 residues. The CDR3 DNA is TGTGCCAGTAGTATCGGTACTAACTATGGCTACACCTTC. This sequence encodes CASSIGTNYGYTF.

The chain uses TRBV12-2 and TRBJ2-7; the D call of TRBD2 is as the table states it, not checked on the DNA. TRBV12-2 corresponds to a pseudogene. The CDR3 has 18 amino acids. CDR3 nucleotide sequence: TGTGCAAGTCGCTTAGCCCCGAATGGGACTAGCGGGGGCTACGAGCAGTACGTC. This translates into CASRLAPNGTSGGYEQYV.

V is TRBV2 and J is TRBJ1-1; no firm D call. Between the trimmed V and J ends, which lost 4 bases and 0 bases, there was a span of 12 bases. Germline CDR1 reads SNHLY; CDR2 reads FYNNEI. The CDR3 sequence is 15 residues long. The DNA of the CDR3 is TGTGCCAGCAGTGTAGAGGGCAGCATGAACACTGAAGCTTTCTTT. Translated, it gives CASSVEGSMNTEAFF. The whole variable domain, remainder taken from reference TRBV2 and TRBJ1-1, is EPEVTQTPSHQVTQMGQEVILRCVPISNHLYFYWYRQILGQKVEFLVSFYNNEISEKSEIFDDQFSVERPDGSNFTLKIRSTKLEDSAMYFCASSVEGSMNTEAFFGQGTRLTVV.

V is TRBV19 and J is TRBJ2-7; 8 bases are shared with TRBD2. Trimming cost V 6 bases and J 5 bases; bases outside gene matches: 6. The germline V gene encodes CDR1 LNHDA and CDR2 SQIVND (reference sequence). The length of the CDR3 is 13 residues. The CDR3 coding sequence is TGTGCCAGTAGCCCCGGGAGGGCCAACGAGCAGTACTTC. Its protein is CASSPGRANEQYF.

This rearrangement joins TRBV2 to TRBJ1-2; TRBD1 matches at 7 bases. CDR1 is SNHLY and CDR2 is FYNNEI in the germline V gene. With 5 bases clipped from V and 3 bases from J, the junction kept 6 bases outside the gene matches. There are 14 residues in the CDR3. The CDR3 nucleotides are TGTGCCAGCAGTCTAACAGGGGTTGACTATGGCTACACCTTC. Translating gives CASSLTGVDYGYTF.

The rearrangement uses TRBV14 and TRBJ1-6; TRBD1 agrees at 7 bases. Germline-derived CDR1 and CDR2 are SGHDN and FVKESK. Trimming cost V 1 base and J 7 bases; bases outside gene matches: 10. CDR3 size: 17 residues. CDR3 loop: CASSQVQGVWGNSPLHF. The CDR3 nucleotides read TGTGCCAGCAGCCAAGTCCAGGGGGTCTGGGGGAATTCACCCCTCCACTTT.

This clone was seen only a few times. CDR3: CASNLGGFNSYNEQFF. CDR3 nucleotide sequence: TGTGCCAGCAACCTCGGGGGTTTTAACTCCTACAATGAGCAGTTCTTC. J is TRBJ2-1 and V is TRBV7-8, with D perhaps TRBD2 (6 bases). CDR3 length equals 16 residues. With 7 bases removed from V and 0 bases from J, the gap between germline ends came to 16 bases. CDR1 and CDR2 from the germline V gene are SGHVS and FQNEAQ.

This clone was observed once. The CDR3 is CASSYPPGQSYNEQFF. The DNA for the CDR3 is TGTGCCAGCAGTTATCCTCCGGGACAGAGCTACAATGAGCAGTTCTTC. This rearrangement joins TRBV6-2 or TRBV6-3 to TRBJ2-1; 7 bases agree with TRBD1. CDR1 is MNHEY and CDR2 is SVGEGT in the germline V gene. V was pared by 3 bases and J by 3 bases, with 8 bases of the junction left unmatched. The CDR3 totals 16 residues.

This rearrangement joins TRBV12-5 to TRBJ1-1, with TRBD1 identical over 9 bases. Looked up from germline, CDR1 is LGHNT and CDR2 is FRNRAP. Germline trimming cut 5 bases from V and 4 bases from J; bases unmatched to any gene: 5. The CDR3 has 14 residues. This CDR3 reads CASGGDREATEAFF. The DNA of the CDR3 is TGTGCTAGTGGTGGGGACAGGGAGGCCACTGAAGCTTTCTTT.